This T cell receptor (beta chain) was recovered during a study of metastatic and nonmetastatic thyroid tumors. This clone was counted many times. Not a single patient had been given any form of treatment at any point before undergoing thyroid surgery. In the original analysis: Building a distant-metastasis classifier for papillary thyroid cancer drew on CDR3 differences across clinicopathological groups. TCRdb ran MiXCR on the PCR reads. TCRdb's processing, not the study's, gives the V and J calls here. The sample holds roughly 93,000 clones; more than 9.5% are singletons and the top ten take 11%. The receptor's source is a female donor with papillary thyroid cancer or a benign thyroid nodule (not recorded which). Some clones in this sample may be carry-over from other donors' samples. The sample taken for sequencing was blood.

The CDR3 DNA reads TGTGCCAGTAGTATAGGATTGGGGTTGGTGGAGAACACTGAAGCTTTCTTT. It translates to CASSIGLGLVENTEAFF. This sequence joins TRBV19 and TRBJ1-1; D ambiguous. The CDR3 is made up of 17 amino acids. Germline V lookup: CDR1 LNHDA, CDR2 SQIVND (reference sequence). V was shortened by 1 base and J by 1 base, with 16 bases between the two germline ends.